The 2 T cell receptor beta chains presented below share a single source sample, sequenced in a study of blood T cells in healthy people across ages. Sample-barcoded 5' priming and a J-beta primer mix drove a second PCR of roughly 6 to 12 cycles. TCRdb re-analysed the 5' RACE reads in MiXCR, keeping a single row per CDR3 protein. This table has around 1,100,000 distinct CDR3 sequences, around two fifths appearing once. Sequenced material: blood. All receptors come from a man younger than 35 in good health.

There are a few counts of this clonotype. V usage is TRBV10-3 and J usage is TRBJ1-1; TRBD1 agrees at 9 bases. The germline CDR1 and CDR2 sequences are ENHRY and SYGVKD. The CDR3 has 14 residues. Trimming at V came to 6 bases and at J to 1 base, leaving 3 bases not matched to a gene. Written as DNA, the CDR3 is TGTGCCATCAGCACAGGGGGCCCGAACACTGAAGCTTTCTTT. This encodes CAISTGGPNTEAFF.

The CDR3 DNA follows: TGTGCCAGCCCCCGGCGGGCAACTAATGAAAAACTGTTTTTT. Residues: CASPRRATNEKLFF. The chain carries TRBV10-3 and TRBJ1-4; D call uncertain. The CDR3 has 14 amino acids. V was trimmed by 10 bases and J by 0 bases, leaving 12 bases between them. Per the germline V gene, CDR1 is ENHRY and CDR2 is SYGVKD.